These T cell receptor beta chains were read from a single sample in a study of shared T cell receptors in the human thymus. Using immunoSEQ multiplex PCR, the repertoire was profiled, and TCRdb retains in-frame clones only, with some absent. Among hundreds of thousands of clones, around 87% were seen once, and the ten largest hold roughly 0.0087%. The sample also formed part of further work on human thymus T cells.

Sequenced sample: thymocytes. These receptor sequences come from a boy in the first two years of life with a congenital heart defect. Each CDR3 is given with its conserved first and last residue. Where a row states a size, it is once, few, many or the class of an expanded clone; other rows omit it.

v_call clone_size cdr3_aa
TRBV19 once CASSPLIAGGRIF
TRBV11-1 . CASSLGGSANSPLHF
TRBV5-6 . CASSSTGNPPPGANVLTF
TRBV5-1 . CASSLRGGGGEKLFF
TRBV7-8 . CASSSLSTSGREPSSYEQYF
TRBV28 . CASSPQREASYEQYF
TRBV9 . CASSETSGGALTGELFF
TRBV7-2 . CASSPKCRGGAATQYF
TRBV12-5 . CASGGGQGAGANVLTF
TRBV7-6 . CASSPLAGKRDTQYF
TRBV27 . CASSFPPPRTSGTHNEQFF
TRBV30 . CAWRFGLGGNEKLFF
TRBV19 . CASRGAGGTGGEQFF
TRBV4-3 . CASSQDSGTGELSGKNIQYF
TRBV7-2 . CASSLSGGASYEQYF
TRBV29-1 . CSVEDGSPSGDGVTNTGELFF
TRBV5-5 once CASSLGGRIYEQYF
TRBV19 . CASSSRYGNTEAFF
TRBV6-1 . CASSERNRLAGGSSYNEQFF
TRBV4-3 . CATGAQTGSGGYTF
TRBV10-2 few CASSDRAGGENEQFF
TRBV19 once CASSIMTGMGQPQHF
TRBV9 . CASSVEGLVHQETQYF
TRBV5-4 . CASSFDRSTDTQYF
TRBV4-3 . CASSLAAGPGKGWGYTF
TRBV5-1 . CASSRGTSGTRAYEQYF
TRBV2 once CASTVSGTGGPGNEQFF
TRBV28 . CASSIPSGRVDNEQFF
TRBV19 once CASSIGLAGGSEQYF
TRBV7-9 . CASSLGQGRVNTEAFF
TRBV4-3 . CASSQDRWTGASNQPQHF
TRBV7-9 . CASSSTENQPQHF
TRBV25-1 . CASSAHRGYEQYF
TRBV13 . CASSPQGGNTEAFF
TRBV6-5 once CASSYSGDTQYF
TRBV7-7 . CASSPVLAGGHGDTQYF
TRBV11-2 . CASSNQGVNTEAFF
TRBV2 . CASSVHAGLNTEAFF
TRBV4-3 . CASSAQPTGGAGTDTQYF
TRBV15 . CATTGYEQYF
TRBV30 . CAWSVRWAATPYEQYF